The TCR beta chain described here comes from a study of blood T cell repertoires in COVID-19. Germline V gene sequence: CDR1 SGDLS, CDR2 YYNGEE. V dropped 4 bases and J dropped 1; count of bases not matched to a gene: 23. The CDR3 consists of 21 residues. As handled by the study authors: How many nucleated cells were present was estimated from reference gene primer amplification. Clones were read by immunoSEQ multiplex PCR, and TCRdb kept only the in-frame ones, dropping some. That table is the source of V, J and clone size, and D and trimming were worked out from the DNA. Of 70,000 to 95,000 clones detected, about four fifths appear once; the ten largest clones hold about 11%.

This TCR derives from a woman between 40 and 50 years old with active or convalescent COVID-19. The genes are TRBV9 and TRBJ2-1, with 7 nucleotides matching TRBD2. The specimen was peripheral blood. CDR3: CASSPYPPRLAELKSYNEQFF. The CDR3 bases are TGTGCCAGCAGCCCTTATCCCCCGAGACTAGCAGAATTAAAGTCCTACAATGAGCAGTTCTTC.